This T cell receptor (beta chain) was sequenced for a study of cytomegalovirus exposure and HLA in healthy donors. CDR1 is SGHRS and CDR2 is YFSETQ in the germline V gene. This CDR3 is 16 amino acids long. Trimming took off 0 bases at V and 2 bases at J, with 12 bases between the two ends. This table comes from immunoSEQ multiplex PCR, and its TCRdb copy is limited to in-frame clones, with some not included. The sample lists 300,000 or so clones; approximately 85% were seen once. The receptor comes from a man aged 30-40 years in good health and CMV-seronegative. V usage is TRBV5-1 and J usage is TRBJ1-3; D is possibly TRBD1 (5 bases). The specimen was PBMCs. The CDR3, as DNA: TGCGCCAGCAGCTTGGGCGGAAGCAGGGCTGGAAACACCATATATTTT. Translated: CASSLGGSRAGNTIYF.